The 9 T cell receptor beta chains below were found in one sample sequenced in a study of read filtering for tumor transcriptome and immune sequencing. The library was built from roughly 400 ng RNA with molecular barcoded adaptors for alpha/delta and beta/gamma chains. TCRdb passed the reads through MiXCR, listing each CDR3 protein once. The sample includes 40,000 to 50,000 distinct CDR3 sequences, 13% of them seen just once. The sample consisted of a population of CD138-negative cells sorted from bone marrow. The source of these receptors is a donor over 35 with multiple myeloma.

Note on this clonotype: A single base separates this from a much larger clone, so it may be a read error. The chain has TRBV9 and TRBJ2-1, with 7 positions matching TRBD2. The CDR3 spans 15 residues. The germline V gene encodes CDR1 SGDLS and CDR2 YYNGEE. CDR3 nucleotide sequence: TGTGCCAGCAGCAAAGCGGGGAGCTCCTACAATGGGCAGTTCTTC. Amino acids: CASSKAGSSYNGQFF. Complete variable domain (other parts from reference TRBV9 and TRBJ2-1): DSGVTQTPKHLITATGQRVTLRCSPRSGDLSVYWYQQSLDQGLQFLIQYYNGEERAKGNILERFSAQQFPDLHSELNLSSLELGDSALYFCASSKAGSSYNGQFFGPGTRLTVL.

In its sample, this clonotype was seen many times. The junction departs from germline at one end; a sequencing error may be responsible. The rearrangement uses TRBV12-3 or TRBV12-4 and TRBJ1-1; the D gene is possibly TRBD1 (5 bases). The CDR3 runs 14 residues. The CDR3 protein is CASSRARASTEALF. CDR3 DNA sequence: TGTGCCAGCAGCCGAGCCAGGGCGTCCACTGAAGCTCTCTTT.

This clonotype was detected a few times. A much larger clone is a single base away; this may be a read error. The V gene is TRBV12-3 or TRBV12-4, the J gene TRBJ2-1; a weak D match, TRBD1 (6 bases). The CDR3 runs to 14 residues. The CDR3 is CASSFTAGDNEQSF. The CDR3 region has the DNA TGTGCCAGCAGTTTTACGGCCGGGGACAATGAGCAGTCCTTC.

In this sample, this clonotype is medium-sized. The chain couples TRBV7-2 to TRBJ2-1, with 10 nucleotides matching TRBD2. Looked up from germline, CDR1 is SGHTA and CDR2 is FQGNSA. The CDR3 sequence is 18 residues long. J was trimmed by 3 bases and V by 3 bases; bases with no gene match: 11. CDR3 amino acids: CASSFIDGIAGGYNEQFF. The DNA for the CDR3 is TGTGCCAGCAGCTTCATAGATGGAATAGCGGGGGGCTACAATGAGCAGTTCTTC.

This clonotype was observed many times. A read error is likely here: a far larger clone is one base away. Likely a read error: the CDR3 ends without its conserved phenylalanine or tryptophan. The gene calls are TRBV6-1 and TRBJ2-1; no firm D call. CDR3 length: 11 residues. CDR1 is MNHNS and CDR2 is SASEGT in the germline V gene. V lost 5 bases to trimming and J lost 7 bases, with 6 bases between them. The CDR3 loop reads CASSYLNEQFS. The CDR3 coding sequence is TGTGCCAGCAGTTACCTTAATGAGCAGTTCTCC.

This clonotype appeared a few times. This chain links TRBV12-3 or TRBV12-4 with TRBJ2-1, with D perhaps being TRBD1 or TRBD2 (6 bases each). The CDR3 loop spans 15 amino acids. Trimming left V 3 bases short and J 2 bases short, with 11 bases between. The CDR3 spells CASSFNRGPYNEQFF. CDR3 nucleotides: TGTGCCAGCAGTTTTAACCGGGGGCCCTACAATGAGCAGTTCTTC.

This clonotype was picked up a small number of times. The genes are TRBV28 and TRBJ1-5; TRBD1 is a possible D gene (5 bases). The length of the CDR3 is 16 residues. Germline CDR1 is MDHEN and CDR2 is SYDVKM. With 8 bases removed from V and 0 bases from J, the gap between germline ends came to 17 bases. CDR3 residues: CASVGGGVNSNQPQHF. For the CDR3, the DNA is TGTGCCAGCGTGGGGGGGGGAGTTAATAGCAATCAGCCCCAGCATTTT.

In this sample, this clonotype turned up many times. This chain links TRBV30 with TRBJ2-3, with D possibly TRBD2 on 5 matching bases. Looked up from germline, CDR1 is GTSNPN and CDR2 is SVGIG (reference sequence). The CDR3 covers 13 residues. The V end lost 5 bases, the J end lost 1 base, and 10 bases lay between the germline ends. The CDR3 coding sequence is TGTGCCTGGGGAAGCGGAGGCACAGATACGCAGTATTTT. It is translated as CAWGSGGTDTQYF.

With regard to this clonotype: This CDR3 fails to terminate in the conserved phenylalanine or tryptophan, so it likely reflects a read error. The CDR3 sequence is CSLLPGQGNTEAFL. The DNA for the CDR3 is TGCAGCCTCCTACCGGGGCAGGGGAACACTGAAGCTTTCCTT. The chain couples TRBV20-1 to TRBJ1-1; D is possibly TRBD1 (5 bases). Germline V gene lookup returns CDR1 DFQATT and CDR2 SNEGSKA (reference sequence). The CDR3 totals 14 residues.